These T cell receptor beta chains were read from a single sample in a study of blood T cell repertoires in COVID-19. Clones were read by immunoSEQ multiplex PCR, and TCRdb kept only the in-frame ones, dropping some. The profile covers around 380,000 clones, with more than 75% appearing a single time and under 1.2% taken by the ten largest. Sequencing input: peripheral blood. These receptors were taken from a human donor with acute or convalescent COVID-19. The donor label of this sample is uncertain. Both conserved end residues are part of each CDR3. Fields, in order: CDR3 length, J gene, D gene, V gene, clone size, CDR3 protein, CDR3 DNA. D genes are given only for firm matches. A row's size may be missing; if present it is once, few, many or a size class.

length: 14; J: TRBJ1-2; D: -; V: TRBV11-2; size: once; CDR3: CASSLDTRQGSYTF; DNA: TGTGCCAGCAGCTTAGATACTCGGCAGGGGAGCTACACCTTC
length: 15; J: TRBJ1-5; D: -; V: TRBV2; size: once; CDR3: CASRAGRGDNQPQHF; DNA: TGTGCCAGCAGGGCGGGCAGGGGAGACAATCAGCCCCAGCATTTT
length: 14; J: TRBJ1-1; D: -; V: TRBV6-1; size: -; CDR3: CASSDPGHNTEAFF; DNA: TGTGCCAGCAGTGACCCGGGACACAACACTGAAGCTTTCTTT
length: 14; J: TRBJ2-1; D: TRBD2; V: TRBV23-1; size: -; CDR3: CASSRAGVNNEQFF; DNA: TGCGCCAGCAGCCGAGCGGGGGTCAACAATGAGCAGTTCTTC
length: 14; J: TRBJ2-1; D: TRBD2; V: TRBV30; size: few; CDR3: CAWSPTSVSDEQFF; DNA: TGTGCCTGGAGTCCCACTAGCGTAAGCGATGAGCAGTTCTTC
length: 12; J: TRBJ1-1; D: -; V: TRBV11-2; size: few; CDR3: CASSLVGQVAFF; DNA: TGTGCCAGCAGCTTAGTAGGTCAGGTTGCTTTCTTT
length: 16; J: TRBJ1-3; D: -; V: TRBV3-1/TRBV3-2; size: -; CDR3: CASRPEVESSGNTIYF; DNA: TGTGCCAGCAGACCCGAGGTAGAGAGCTCTGGAAACACCATATATTTT
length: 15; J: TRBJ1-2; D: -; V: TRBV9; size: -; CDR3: CASSVYYTGGSGYTF; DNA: TGTGCCAGCAGCGTCTACTACACGGGGGGCAGTGGCTACACCTTC
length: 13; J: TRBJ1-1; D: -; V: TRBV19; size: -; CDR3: CASKAGQNTEAFF; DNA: TGTGCCAGTAAGGCTGGACAGAACACTGAAGCTTTCTTT
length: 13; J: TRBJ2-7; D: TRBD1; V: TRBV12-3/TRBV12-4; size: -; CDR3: CASSLRTGNEQYF; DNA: TGTGCCAGCAGCCTTCGGACAGGTAACGAGCAGTACTTC
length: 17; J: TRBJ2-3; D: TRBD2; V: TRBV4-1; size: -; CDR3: CASSQVEAGGSTDTQYF; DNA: TGCGCCAGCAGCCAAGTGGAGGCGGGGGGCTCCACAGATACGCAGTATTTT
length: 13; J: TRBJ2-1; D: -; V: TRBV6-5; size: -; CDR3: CASSYSGANEQFF; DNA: TGTGCCAGCAGTTACTCGGGCGCCAATGAGCAGTTCTTC
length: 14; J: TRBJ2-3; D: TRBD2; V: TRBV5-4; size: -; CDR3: CASRSKRELDTQYF; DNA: TGTGCCAGCAGGTCGAAGCGGGAGCTGGATACGCAGTATTTT
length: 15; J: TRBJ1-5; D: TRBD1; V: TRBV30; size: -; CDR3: CAWRKGGTGYQPQHF; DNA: TGTGCCTGGAGAAAGGGGGGGACAGGGTATCAGCCCCAGCATTTT
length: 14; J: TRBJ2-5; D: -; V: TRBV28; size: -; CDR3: CASSLMDSKETQYF; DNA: TGTGCCAGCAGTTTGATGGACTCAAAAGAGACCCAGTACTTC
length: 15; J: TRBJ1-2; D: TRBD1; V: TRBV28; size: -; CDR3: CASSLPPGQGGGYTF; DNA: TGTGCCAGCAGTTTGCCCCCGGGACAGGGTGGGGGCTACACCTTC
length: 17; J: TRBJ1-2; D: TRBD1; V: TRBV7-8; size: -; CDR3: CASSLAAGQGALKGYTF; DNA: TGTGCCAGCAGCTTAGCGGCGGGACAGGGGGCCCTGAAGGGCTACACCTTC
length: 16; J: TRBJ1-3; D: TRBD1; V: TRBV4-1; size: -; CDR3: CASSQLTGGSGNTIYF; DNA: TGCGCCAGCAGCCAATTAACAGGGGGCTCTGGAAACACCATATATTTT
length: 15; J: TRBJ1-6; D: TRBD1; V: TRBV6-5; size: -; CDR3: CASRGRQGHNSPLHF; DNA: TGTGCCAGCAGGGGGCGACAGGGCCATAATTCACCCCTCCACTTT
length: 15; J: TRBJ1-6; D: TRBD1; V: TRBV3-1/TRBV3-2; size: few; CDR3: CASSEQGGINSPLHF; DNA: TGTGCCAGCAGCGAACAGGGGGGTATTAATTCACCCCTCCACTTT
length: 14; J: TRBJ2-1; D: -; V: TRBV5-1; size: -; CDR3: CASRAHSSYNEQFF; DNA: TGCGCCAGCAGGGCGCACAGCTCCTACAATGAGCAGTTCTTC
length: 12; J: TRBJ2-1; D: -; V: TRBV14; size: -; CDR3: CASSQKGYEQFF; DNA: TGTGCCAGCAGCCAAAAGGGGTATGAGCAGTTCTTC
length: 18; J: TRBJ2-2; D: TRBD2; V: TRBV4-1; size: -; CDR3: CASSQAPRGLGFPGELFF; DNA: TGCGCCAGCAGCCAAGCCCCCCGGGGACTAGGTTTCCCCGGGGAGCTGTTTTTT
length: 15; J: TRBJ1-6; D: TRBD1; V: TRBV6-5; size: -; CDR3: CASREEQGNNSPLHF; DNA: TGTGCCAGCCGAGAGGAACAGGGGAATAATTCACCCCTCCACTTT
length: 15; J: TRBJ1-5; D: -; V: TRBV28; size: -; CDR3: CASCLGGIGGQPQHF; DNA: TGTGCCAGCTGCTTGGGAGGCATCGGAGGTCAGCCCCAGCATTTT
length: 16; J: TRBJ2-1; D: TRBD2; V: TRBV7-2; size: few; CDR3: CASSLHSGGANNEQFF; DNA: TGTGCCAGCAGCTTACACAGCGGGGGGGCGAACAATGAGCAGTTCTTC
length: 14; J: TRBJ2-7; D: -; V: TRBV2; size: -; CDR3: CASRAPGAIYEQYF; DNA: TGTGCCAGCAGGGCCCCGGGAGCAATCTACGAGCAGTACTTC
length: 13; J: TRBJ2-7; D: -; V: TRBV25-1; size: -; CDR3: CASSEPGRHEQYF; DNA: TGTGCCAGCAGTGAACCCGGCAGGCACGAGCAGTACTTC
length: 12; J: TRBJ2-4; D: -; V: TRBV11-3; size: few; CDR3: CASNPNALTGYF; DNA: TGTGCCAGCAACCCTAACGCCCTGACGGGTTACTTC
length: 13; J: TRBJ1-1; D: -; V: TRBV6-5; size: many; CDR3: CASSYRGSAEAFF; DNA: TGTGCCAGCAGTTACAGAGGGTCCGCTGAAGCTTTCTTT
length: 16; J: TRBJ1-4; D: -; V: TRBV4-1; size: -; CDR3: CASSPRVGQSNEKLFF; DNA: TGCGCCAGCAGCCCGCGCGTCGGACAGTCGAATGAAAAACTGTTTTTT